The 7 T cell receptor beta chains listed next were all sequenced from one sample in a study of regulatory T cells in long-lasting Graves disease. Through Arm-PCR of CDR3 regions and iRepertoire HTBI primers, TCR beta libraries were built. TCRdb re-called the multiplex PCR reads with MiXCR, one entry per CDR3 protein. The table has roughly 440,000 distinct CDR3 sequences, 16% seen once. Time point described: newly diagnosed GD, antithyroid drugs for less than 3 months. Extracted RNA from PBMCs served as the source of the TCR library. This sample also belongs to another study, concerning T cells in Graves' hyperthyroidism and ophthalmopathy.

Sequenced material: peripheral blood mononuclear cells (PBMCs), taken at new diagnosis, from a patient treated with antithyroid drugs. The receptors here all came from a woman under 30 with Graves disease.

This clonotype was recorded at least ten times. The chain has TRBV20-1 and TRBJ1-2; TRBD1 might be the D (5 bases). V lost 0 bases and J lost 7, with 15 bases in between. The CDR3 totals 14 residues. Germline CDR1 and CDR2: DFQATT and SNEGSKA (reference sequence). The chain's CDR3 is CSARDTGGAGGYTF. Written as DNA, the CDR3 is TGCAGTGCTAGAGACACCGGAGGGGCTGGTGGCTACACCTTC.

This clonotype has more than one count but fewer than ten. The chain recombines TRBV12-3 or TRBV12-4 with TRBJ2-5; 8 bases agree with TRBD2. V trimming: 7 bases; J trimming: 5 bases; junction bases outside the gene matches: 18. The CDR3 loop spans 17 amino acids. The DNA for the CDR3 is TGTGCCAGCACCGATTCACTAGCGGCCCTTGGGATCGAGACCCAGTACTTC. Translated, it gives CASTDSLAALGIETQYF.

This clonotype was recorded a few times. The chain carries TRBV7-9 and TRBJ2-1, with 8 bases lining up with TRBD2. Germline CDR1 reads SEHNR; CDR2 reads FQNEAQ (reference sequence). With V trimmed by 5 bases and J by 7 bases, 13 bases remained unmatched. The CDR3 extends over 16 amino acids. CDR3 amino acids: CASSEEPGLDRNEQFF. The CDR3 DNA follows: TGTGCCAGCAGCGAAGAACCGGGACTAGACAGGAATGAGCAGTTCTTC.

This clonotype was seen repeatedly, ten times or more. This chain uses TRBV5-6 with TRBJ2-3; 7 nucleotides match TRBD2. Germline V gene sequence: CDR1 SGHDT, CDR2 YYEEEE. CDR3 size: 16 residues. V lost 4 bases to trimming and J lost 1 base; unmatched junction nucleotides: 9. CDR3 DNA: TGTGCCAGCAGCCGAGGGGCGGGAGAGGGCACAGATACGCAGTATTTT. Its translation is CASSRGAGEGTDTQYF.

A note on this clonotype: This sequence may be a read error, since a much larger clone differs from it by one base. The rearrangement joins TRBV5-1 to TRBJ2-5; D possibly corresponds to TRBD1 (6 bases). This CDR3 has 16 residues. Germline V CDR1 and CDR2: SGHRS, YFSETQ. The CDR3 DNA reads TGTGCCAGCAGCTTGAAGGGGGACCCTGCGCAAGGGACCCAGTACTTC. This encodes CASSLKGDPAQGTQYF.

Ten or more counts support this clonotype. The V gene is TRBV12-3 or TRBV12-4, the J gene TRBJ2-5, with TRBD1 matching 7 bases. Unmatched junction bases numbered 7, after V lost 6 bases and J lost 0 bases. The CDR3 totals 15 residues. DNA for the CDR3: TGTGCCAGCAGGCCGACAGGGTCCCACCAAGAGACCCAGTACTTC. It is translated as CASRPTGSHQETQYF.

The rearrangement links TRBV19 to TRBJ2-1; 9 nucleotides align to TRBD2. CDR1 LNHDA and CDR2 SQIVND come from the germline V gene (reference sequence). The CDR3 runs to 15 residues. Trimming took 6 bases from V and 5 from J; bases not matched to a gene: 8. The CDR3 DNA reads as TGTGCCAGTAGGGTATTAGCGGGAGTTGACAATGAGCAGTTCTTC. The encoded protein is CASRVLAGVDNEQFF.